This entry concerns a single T cell receptor beta chain. Its antigen is as yet unknown. Germline V lookup: CDR1 SGHAT, CDR2 FQNNGV. Germline trimming cut 5 bases from V and 6 bases from J; bases unmatched to any gene: 13. This CDR3 is built from 17 residues. This sample is drawn from a study of regulatory T cells. Study findings and constraints: In CD3G-deficient patients, conventional CD4+ T cells were enriched for hydrophobic CDR3 residues at positions 6 and 7. Patient repertoires had restricted TRB V-J pairs and skewed V and J usage, most in Tregs.

Two CD3G-deficient patients had more severe autoimmunity; all had some. Patients, 2 to 39 years old, had expanded memory T-cell proportions. Regulatory (CD25-high CD127-low) and conventional (CD25-low CD127-high) CD4+ T cells were sorted separately. The PCR used 52 TRBV and 13 TRBJ primers. The table came from immunoSEQ multiplex PCR; TCRdb's copy has only in-frame clones and leaves some out. The sample yields almost 30,000 clones, around 92% seen once. This chain uses TRBV11-2 with TRBJ2-2, with 9 bases identical to TRBD1. The TCR originated in a person aged 18-30 years with CD3G deficiency. The sample was conventional CD4+ T cells sorted from blood. Written as DNA, the CDR3 is TGTGCCAGCAGCCCTGACAGGGGGTTCTTTGGAGCCGGGGAGCTGTTTTTT. It yields the protein CASSPDRGFFGAGELFF.